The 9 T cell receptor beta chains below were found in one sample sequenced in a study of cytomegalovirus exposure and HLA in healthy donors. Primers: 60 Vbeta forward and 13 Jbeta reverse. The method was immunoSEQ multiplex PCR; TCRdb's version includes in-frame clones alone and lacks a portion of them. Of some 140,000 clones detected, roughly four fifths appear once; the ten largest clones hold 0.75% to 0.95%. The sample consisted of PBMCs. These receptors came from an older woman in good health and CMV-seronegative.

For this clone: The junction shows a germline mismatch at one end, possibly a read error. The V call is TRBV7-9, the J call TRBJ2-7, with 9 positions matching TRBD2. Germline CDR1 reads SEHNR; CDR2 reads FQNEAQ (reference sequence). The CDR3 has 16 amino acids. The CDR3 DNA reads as TGTTCCAGCAGCGGAATGACTAGCGGAAACCCTATCGAGCAGTACTTC. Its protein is CSSSGMTSGNPIEQYF. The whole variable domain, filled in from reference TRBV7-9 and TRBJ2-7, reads DTGVSQNPRHKITKRGQNVTFRCDPISEHNRLYWYRQTLGQGPEFLTYFQNEAQLEKSRLLSDRFSAERPKGSFSTLEIQRTEQGDSAMYLCSSSGMTSGNPIEQYFGPGTRLTVT.

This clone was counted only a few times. The chain's CDR3 is CASSSVENTEAFF. The CDR3 coding sequence is TGTGCCAGCAGTTCCGTAGAAAACACTGAAGCTTTCTTT. The chain links TRBV6-6 to TRBJ1-1; D gene unclear. This CDR3 comprises 13 residues. The V gene lost 4 bases and the J gene lost 2 bases, with 8 bases spanning the gap. Germline assignment: CDR1 MNHNY and CDR2 SVGAGI (reference sequence).

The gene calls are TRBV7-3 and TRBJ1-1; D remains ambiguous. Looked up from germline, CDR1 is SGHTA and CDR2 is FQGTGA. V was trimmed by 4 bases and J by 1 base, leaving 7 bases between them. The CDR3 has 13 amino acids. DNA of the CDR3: TGTGCCAGCAGCTCACAAAGGAACACTGAAGCTTTCTTT. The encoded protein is CASSSQRNTEAFF.

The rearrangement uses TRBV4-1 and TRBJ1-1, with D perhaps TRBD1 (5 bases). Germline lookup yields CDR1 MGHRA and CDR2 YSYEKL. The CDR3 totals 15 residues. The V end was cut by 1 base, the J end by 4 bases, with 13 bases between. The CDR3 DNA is TGCGCCAGCAGCCAAGGGACAAGTGATTTCACTGAAGCTTTCTTT. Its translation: CASSQGTSDFTEAFF.

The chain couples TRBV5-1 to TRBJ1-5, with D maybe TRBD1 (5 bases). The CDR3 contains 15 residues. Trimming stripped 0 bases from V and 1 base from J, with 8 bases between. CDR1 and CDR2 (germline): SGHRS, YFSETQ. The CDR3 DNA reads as TGCGCCAGCAGCTTGGAAGGGGCAAGCAATCAGCCCCAGCATTTT. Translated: CASSLEGASNQPQHF.

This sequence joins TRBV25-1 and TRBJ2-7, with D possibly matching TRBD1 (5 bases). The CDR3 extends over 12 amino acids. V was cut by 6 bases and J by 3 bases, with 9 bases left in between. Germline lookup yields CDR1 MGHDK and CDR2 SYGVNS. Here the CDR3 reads CASSSQGYEQYF. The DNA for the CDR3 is TGTGCCAGCAGCTCCCAGGGCTACGAGCAGTACTTC.

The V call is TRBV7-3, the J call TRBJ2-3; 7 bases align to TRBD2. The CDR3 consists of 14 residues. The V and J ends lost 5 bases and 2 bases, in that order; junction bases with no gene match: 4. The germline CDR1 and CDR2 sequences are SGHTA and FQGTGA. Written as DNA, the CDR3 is TGTGCCAGCAGCCAGAGCGGGGACACAGATACGCAGTATTTT. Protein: CASSQSGDTDTQYF.

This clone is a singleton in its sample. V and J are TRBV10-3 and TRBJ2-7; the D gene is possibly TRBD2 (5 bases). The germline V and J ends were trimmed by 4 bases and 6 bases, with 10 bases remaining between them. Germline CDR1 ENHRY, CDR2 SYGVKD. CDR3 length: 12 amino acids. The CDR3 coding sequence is TGTGCCATCAGTGTGGGAGTAGGCGAGCAGTACTTC. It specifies CAISVGVGEQYF.

The CDR3 nucleotides read TGTGCCAGTAGTATCCGGCTAGCGGGAGTTAACACCGGGGAGCTGTTTTTT. As protein: CASSIRLAGVNTGELFF. The genes are TRBV19 and TRBJ2-2; 10 bases are a match to TRBD2. Trimming removed 3 bases from V and 2 bases from J; junction bases left unmatched: 6. This CDR3 has 17 amino acids. Germline-derived CDR1 and CDR2 are LNHDA and SQIVND (reference sequence).